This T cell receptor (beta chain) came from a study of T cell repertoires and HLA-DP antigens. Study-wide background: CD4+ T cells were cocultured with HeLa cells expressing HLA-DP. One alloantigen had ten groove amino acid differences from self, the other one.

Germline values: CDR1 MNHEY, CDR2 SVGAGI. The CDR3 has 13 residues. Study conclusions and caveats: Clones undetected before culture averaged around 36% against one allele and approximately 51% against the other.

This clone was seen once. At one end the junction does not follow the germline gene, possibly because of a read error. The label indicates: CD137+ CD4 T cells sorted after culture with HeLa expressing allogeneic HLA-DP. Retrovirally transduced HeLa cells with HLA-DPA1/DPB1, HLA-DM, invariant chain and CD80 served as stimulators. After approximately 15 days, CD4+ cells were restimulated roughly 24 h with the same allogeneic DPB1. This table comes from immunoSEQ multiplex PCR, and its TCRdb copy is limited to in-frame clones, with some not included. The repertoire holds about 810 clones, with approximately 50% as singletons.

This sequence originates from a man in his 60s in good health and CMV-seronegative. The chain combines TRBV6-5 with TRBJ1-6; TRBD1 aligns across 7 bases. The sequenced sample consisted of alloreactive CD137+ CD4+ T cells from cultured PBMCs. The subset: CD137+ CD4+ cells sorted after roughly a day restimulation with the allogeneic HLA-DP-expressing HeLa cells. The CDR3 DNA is TGTGCCAGCAGTTACTCGCCGGGACAGCGGTTGTACTTT. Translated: CASSYSPGQRLYF.